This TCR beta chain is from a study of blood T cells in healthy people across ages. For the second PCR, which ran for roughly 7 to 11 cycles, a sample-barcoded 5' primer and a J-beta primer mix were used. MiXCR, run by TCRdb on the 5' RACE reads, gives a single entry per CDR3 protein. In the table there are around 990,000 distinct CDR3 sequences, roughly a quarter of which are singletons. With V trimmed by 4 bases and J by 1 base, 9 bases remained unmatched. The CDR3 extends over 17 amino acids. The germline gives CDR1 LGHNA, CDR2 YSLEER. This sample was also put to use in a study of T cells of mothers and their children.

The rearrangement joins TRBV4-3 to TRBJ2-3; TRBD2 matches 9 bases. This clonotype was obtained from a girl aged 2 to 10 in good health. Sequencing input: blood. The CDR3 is CASSRGASGARTDTQYF. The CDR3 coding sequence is TGCGCCAGCAGCCGGGGCGCTAGCGGGGCCCGCACAGATACGCAGTATTTT.